This T cell receptor (beta chain) was retrieved from a study of blood T cell repertoires in COVID-19. This table comes from immunoSEQ multiplex PCR, and its TCRdb copy is limited to in-frame clones, with some not included. The data hold 150,000 to 200,000 clones, with more than 75% observed a single time. V was clipped by 4 bases and J by 2 bases; unmatched bases: 15. Germline CDR1 is SGHRS and CDR2 is YFSETQ. The CDR3 runs to 20 residues. This clonotype was obtained from a woman in her 50s with acute COVID-19. What was sequenced was PBMCs or T cells enriched from blood (not recorded which). This chain links TRBV5-1 with TRBJ2-3, with 14 bases lining up with TRBD2. Here the CDR3 DNA reads TGCGCCAGCAGCAGAGTCTCCGGGACTAGCGGGGGAGACCCCACAGATACGCAGTATTTT. It yields the protein CASSRVSGTSGGDPTDTQYF.